This T cell receptor (beta chain) is drawn from a study of T-cell memory formation after mild COVID-19. CDR1 is SEHNR, CDR2 FQNEAQ, per germline (reference sequence). With 4 bases clipped from V and 5 bases from J, the junction kept 5 bases outside the gene matches. The CDR3 length is 15 residues. One entry per CDR3 protein, called by TCRdb with MiXCR from the 5' RACE reads. This repertoire shows about 560,000 distinct CDR3 sequences, about 20% found once; its top ten account for around 9.2%. The gene calls are TRBV7-9 and TRBJ2-7; 13 bases match TRBD2. The receptor was isolated from an adult woman who had mild COVID-19 (a few samples of this study predate the infection). Cell type and time point are not known. Material: PBMCs or a T cell subset sorted from them (not recorded which). This chain's CDR3 is CASSSGLAGEDEQYF. CDR3 in DNA: TGTGCCAGCAGCTCCGGACTAGCGGGAGAGGACGAGCAGTACTTC.